This entry lists 9 T cell receptor beta chains sequenced from one sample in a study of cytomegalovirus exposure and HLA in healthy donors. PCR used 60 Vbeta primers and 13 Jbeta primers. TCRdb's copy holds only in-frame clones and misses some; the assay was immunoSEQ multiplex PCR. This table has roughly 160,000 clones, around 79% appearing once. The sequenced sample consisted of PBMCs. Receptors were obtained from a man in his forties or fifties in good health and CMV-seronegative.

This clone has only a few counts. This rearrangement joins TRBV7-2 to TRBJ2-2, with D perhaps TRBD2 (6 bases). This CDR3 has 15 residues. Per the germline V gene, CDR1 is SGHTA and CDR2 is FQGNSA. Trimming shortened V by 4 bases and J by 7 bases, and 16 bases separated the two germline ends. The CDR3 reads CASSSPDYGIGELFF. CDR3 bases: TGTGCCAGCAGCTCCCCGGACTATGGTATCGGGGAGCTGTTTTTT.

V and J are TRBV11-2 and TRBJ2-5, with D tentatively TRBD2 (5 bases). TRBJ2-7 matches the DNA end more closely, so the J call is doubtful. CDR1 and CDR2 (germline): SGHAT, FQNNGV. The CDR3 loop spans 14 amino acids. Here the CDR3 DNA reads TGTGCCAGCAGCTTGCGTAACCTAGCCCACGAGCAGTACTTC. Encoded protein: CASSLRNLAHEQYF.

The chain is built from TRBV7-9 and TRBJ2-1; 7 nucleotides agree with TRBD2. CDR3 size: 17 residues. The V segment lost 0 bases and the J segment 0 bases; nucleotides outside the gene matches: 5. The germline CDR1 and CDR2 sequences are SEHNR and FQNEAQ (reference sequence). In nucleotides, the CDR3 is TGTGCCAGCAGCTTAGCTCGGCGGGGGAGCTCCTACAATGAGCAGTTCTTC. This encodes CASSLARRGSSYNEQFF.

The chain links TRBV5-6 to TRBJ1-1; a weak D match, TRBD1 (5 bases). V was trimmed by 4 bases and J by 5 bases, leaving 18 bases between them. CDR3 size: 15 residues. The V gene's germline CDR1 is SGHDT and CDR2 YYEEEE. CDR3 region: CASSLVAGGWTEAFF. The CDR3 DNA sequence: TGTGCCAGCAGCCTCGTCGCGGGGGGTTGGACTGAAGCTTTCTTT.

The chain joins TRBV28 to TRBJ2-7; 7 bases are shared with TRBD1. With 2 bases clipped from V and 4 bases from J, the junction kept 5 bases outside the gene matches. CDR3 length equals 14 residues. Germline CDR1 reads MDHEN; CDR2 reads SYDVKM. The DNA for the CDR3 is TGTGCCAGCAGTTTAACAGGGGTTATATACGAGCAGTACTTC. It specifies CASSLTGVIYEQYF.

The chain uses TRBV5-1 and TRBJ2-7, with 9 positions matching TRBD1. J was trimmed by 4 bases and V by 3 bases; bases with no gene match: 2. The V gene's germline CDR1 is SGHRS and CDR2 YFSETQ. The CDR3 runs to 13 residues. CDR3 in DNA: TGCGCCAGCAGCTACAGGGGGCAGTACGAGCAGTACTTC. It yields the protein CASSYRGQYEQYF.

The chain couples TRBV7-2 to TRBJ2-1; TRBD1 matches at 12 bases. CDR1 is SGHTA and CDR2 is FQGNSA in the germline V gene. Germline trimming cut 7 bases from V and 13 bases from J; bases unmatched to any gene: 11. The CDR3 runs 14 residues. In DNA, the CDR3 is TGTGCCAGCATGCGGGACAGGGGGCTCGGTGACCAGTTCTTC. Its protein product is CASMRDRGLGDQFF.

The rearrangement uses TRBV5-6 and TRBJ1-3, with a weak D call TRBD1 (6 bases). Trimming removed 4 bases from V and 4 bases from J, with 18 bases in between. In germline, CDR1 is SGHDT, CDR2 YYEEEE. The CDR3 runs to 16 residues. The CDR3 region has the DNA TGTGCCAGCAGCGAACAGGGTCGGGTCCTAGGAAACACCATATATTTT. Its translation is CASSEQGRVLGNTIYF.

The chain recombines TRBV6-4 with TRBJ1-6, with a possible D match to TRBD1 (5 bases). CDR1 and CDR2 from the germline V gene are MRHNA and SNTAGT. CDR3 length equals 13 residues. V shed 2 bases and J shed 11 bases, with 10 bases lying between them. The CDR3 bases are TGTGCCAGCAGTGACGATAGGGGTGCACCCCTCCACTTT. Its protein product is CASSDDRGAPLHF.